The 20 T cell receptor beta chains in this list originate from one sample, sequenced in a study of response to subunit inactivated influenza vaccine. TCRdb fed the RT-PCR reads into MiXCR, producing one record per CDR3 protein. This table holds 650,000 to 850,000 distinct CDR3 sequences, about 14% found once. The input for sequencing was PBMCs from blood, taken roughly 2 weeks before vaccination. All receptors derive from a man aged 45-60 years who received an inactivated influenza vaccine.

This clonotype was detected once. The rearrangement links TRBV2 to TRBJ2-1; D is undetermined. The germline V and J ends were trimmed by 1 base and 10 bases, with 8 bases remaining between them. In germline, CDR1 is SNHLY, CDR2 FYNNEI. This CDR3 is built from 12 residues. The CDR3 bases are TGTGCCAGCAGTGAAGAGGGCGTGGAGCAGTTCTTC. Its translation: CASSEEGVEQFF.

This sequence joins TRBV7-6 and TRBJ2-3; 12 bases map to TRBD1. J gave up 5 bases and V 5 bases, and 5 bases lay outside the gene matches. The CDR3 spans 15 residues. The germline gives CDR1 SGHVS, CDR2 FNYEAQ. CDR3 sequence (DNA): TGTGCCAGCAGCCATGGGACAGGGGGCCGAGATACGCAGTATTTT. Its translation is CASSHGTGGRDTQYF.

This sequence joins TRBV28 and TRBJ2-1; D call uncertain. V was trimmed by 3 bases and J by 0 bases, leaving 9 bases between them. The CDR3 length is 15 residues. CDR1 is MDHEN, CDR2 SYDVKM, per germline. Here the CDR3 DNA reads TGTGCCAGCAGTTTTTTGTTTGGCTCCTACAATGAGCAGTTCTTC. Its translation: CASSFLFGSYNEQFF.

The genes are TRBV9 and TRBJ2-1; weak D call: TRBD2 (8 bases). The CDR3 covers 14 residues. The germline gives CDR1 SGDLS, CDR2 YYNGEE. V lost 8 bases, J lost 4 bases, and 16 bases lay in between. CDR3 DNA sequence: TGTGCCAGTGAGGGGGCTAGCGGGTACAATGAGCAGTTCTTC. Translation: CASEGASGYNEQFF.

This clonotype was seen a few times. The chain has TRBV29-1 and TRBJ2-1; the match to TRBD2 covers 7 bases. The CDR3 has 13 residues. Germline V gene sequence: CDR1 SQVTM, CDR2 ANQGSEA. J gave up 6 bases and V 8 bases, and 10 bases lay outside the gene matches. The CDR3 nucleotides are TGCAGCACACGGGACGGGGGGTCCAATGAGCAGTTCTTC. This translates into CSTRDGGSNEQFF.

This clonotype came up a few times. The V and J genes are TRBV5-5 and TRBJ1-3; TRBD1 matches 7 bases. Germline V gene lookup returns CDR1 SGHKS and CDR2 YYEKEE (reference sequence). The CDR3 contains 16 residues. The V segment lost 0 bases and the J segment 0 bases; nucleotides outside the gene matches: 3. CDR3 bases: TGTGCCAGCAGCTTGGCGGGACAGTACTCTGGAAACACCATATATTTT. Translating gives CASSLAGQYSGNTIYF.

This clonotype was counted only a few times. This chain connects TRBV6-2 or TRBV6-3 to TRBJ2-1; 8 nucleotides match TRBD2. CDR3 size: 16 residues. J lost 3 bases, V lost 6 bases, and 10 bases had no gene match. In germline, CDR1 is MNHEY, CDR2 SVGEGT. The CDR3 region has the DNA TGTGCCAGCAGCACGAGGGAAAGCGGGGGCTACAATGAGCAGTTCTTC. Translated: CASSTRESGGYNEQFF.

J is TRBJ1-6 and V is TRBV10-2; possibly TRBD1 for D (5 bases). CDR1 is WSHSY, CDR2 SAAADI, per germline. CDR3 size: 17 residues. The V end lost 7 bases, the J end lost 10 bases, and 26 bases lay between the germline ends. The CDR3 loop is CASISHRDFNLQSPLHF. DNA for the CDR3: TGCGCCAGCATCAGCCATCGGGACTTCAATTTGCAGTCACCCCTCCACTTT.

In its sample, this clonotype was seen once. This chain uses TRBV27 with TRBJ2-7, with a possible D match to TRBD1 (6 bases). The CDR3 totals 14 residues. The germline CDR1 and CDR2 sequences are MNHEY and SMNVEV (reference sequence). V was trimmed by 6 bases and J by 4 bases, leaving 16 bases between them. DNA for the CDR3: TGTGCCAGCAGAAGACAGGTAGGGGGATACGAGCAGTACTTC. Translating it yields CASRRQVGGYEQYF.

On this clonotype itself: A junction boundary mismatches the germline segment, possibly from a read error. The chain is built from TRBV7-2 and TRBJ2-7; tentatively, D is TRBD1 (6 bases). CDR3 length: 11 amino acids. From germline, CDR1 is SGHTA and CDR2 FQGNSA. In DNA form, the CDR3 reads TGTGCCGGCAGCTTCATGGGGGCATGGTACTTC. This translates into CAGSFMGAWYF.

This clonotype was observed a handful of times. This chain uses TRBV11-1 with TRBJ2-1, with TRBD2 matching 8 bases. The junction had 6 bases not matched to a gene; V was cut back by 5 bases and J by 3 bases. The CDR3 runs 15 residues. The germline V gene has CDR1 SGHAT and CDR2 FQDESV (reference sequence). This chain's CDR3 is CASSPIGGVYNEQFF. CDR3 coding DNA: TGTGCCAGCAGCCCTATCGGGGGGGTCTACAATGAGCAGTTCTTC. Variable domain in full (rest from reference TRBV11-1 and TRBJ2-1): EAEVAQSPRYKITEKSQAVAFWCDPISGHATLYWYRQILGQGPELLVQFQDESVVDDSQLPKDRFSAERLKGVDSTLKIQPAELGDSAMYLCASSPIGGVYNEQFFGPGTRLTVL.

This clonotype was seen only a few times. The rearrangement joins TRBV7-8 to TRBJ2-6; D not resolved. The CDR3 is made up of 12 amino acids. The V and J ends lost 8 bases and 0 bases respectively, with 2 bases between them. Germline assignment: CDR1 SGHVS and CDR2 FQNEAQ. The CDR3 bases are TGTGCCAGCGTCTCTGGGGCCAACGTCCTGACTTTC. This encodes CASVSGANVLTF.

This clonotype was observed once. The chain is built from TRBV7-8 and TRBJ2-7; 12 bases agree with TRBD2. Germline assignment: CDR1 SGHVS and CDR2 FQNEAQ. With 0 bases clipped from V and 4 bases from J, the junction kept 4 bases outside the gene matches. The CDR3 runs to 16 residues. The CDR3 DNA sequence: TGTGCCAGCAGCTTAGCGCTAGCGGGAGGGCCGTACGAGCAGTACTTC. Its protein is CASSLALAGGPYEQYF.

This clonotype was picked up a small number of times. This sequence joins TRBV20-1 and TRBJ1-5; D perhaps matches TRBD1 (5 bases). In germline, CDR1 is DFQATT, CDR2 SNEGSKA (reference sequence). The CDR3 loop spans 14 amino acids. V lost 5 bases, J lost 3 bases, and 14 bases lay in between. The CDR3 reads CSAGLGRLNQPQHF. Written as DNA, the CDR3 is TGCAGTGCTGGCTTGGGACGCCTCAATCAGCCCCAGCATTTT.

This clonotype was detected only a few times. This chain links TRBV4-2 with TRBJ2-2, with D perhaps TRBD1 (5 bases). The V gene's germline CDR1 is LGHNA and CDR2 YNFKEQ. The CDR3 consists of 14 residues. V lost 3 bases to trimming and J lost 4 bases, with 9 bases between them. CDR3 DNA: TGTGCCAGCAGCCATCTTGACAGCACCGGGGAGCTGTTTTTT. Its protein product is CASSHLDSTGELFF.

This clonotype was found a few times. The chain employs TRBV6-5 and TRBJ2-3; unclear D gene. Per germline, CDR1 MNHEY and CDR2 SVGAGI. V lost 6 bases to trimming and J lost 2 bases, with 12 bases between them. The CDR3 totals 14 residues. The DNA of the CDR3 is TGTGCCAGCAGAGACTCCCTCCCCACAGATACGCAGTATTTT. Translating gives CASRDSLPTDTQYF.

A few counts support this clonotype. J is TRBJ2-7 and V is TRBV5-6; TRBD1 aligns across 8 bases. Germline assignment: CDR1 SGHDT and CDR2 YYEEEE. With V trimmed by 4 bases and J by 0 bases, 9 bases remained unmatched. The CDR3 contains 16 residues. CDR3 in DNA: TGTGCCAGCAGCCAAGGGACAGGTCTTTTCTCCTACGAGCAGTACTTC. Amino acid sequence: CASSQGTGLFSYEQYF.

This clonotype was seen only a few times. The chain carries TRBV20-1 and TRBJ2-7, with D perhaps matching TRBD1 (5 bases). V lost 4 bases, J lost 4 bases, and 11 bases lay in between. This CDR3 is 12 amino acids long. CDR1 and CDR2 from the germline V gene are DFQATT and SNEGSKA (reference sequence). CDR3 coding DNA: TGCAGTGCTATAGGTGGGGCTTACGAGCAGTACTTC. Translated: CSAIGGAYEQYF.

The chain is built from TRBV4-3 and TRBJ2-7; D may be TRBD1 (5 bases). The CDR3 has 15 residues. V lost 1 base and J 9 bases, leaving 19 bases between the germline ends. Germline CDR1 LGHNA, CDR2 YSLEER. Written as DNA, the CDR3 is TGCGCCAGCAGCCAAGGGTTTGGGGCGGTCCTGAGGCAGTACTTC. Its translation is CASSQGFGAVLRQYF.

In its sample, this clonotype was seen many times. The gene calls are TRBV4-3 and TRBJ1-5, with D maybe TRBD1 (6 bases). Germline loops: CDR1 LGHNA, CDR2 YSLEER. V lost 4 bases to trimming and J lost 3 bases, with 13 bases between them. CDR3 length: 15 amino acids. The CDR3 reads CASSPEPGVNQPQHF. The DNA for the CDR3 is TGCGCCAGCAGCCCCGAGCCAGGGGTCAATCAGCCCCAGCATTTT.